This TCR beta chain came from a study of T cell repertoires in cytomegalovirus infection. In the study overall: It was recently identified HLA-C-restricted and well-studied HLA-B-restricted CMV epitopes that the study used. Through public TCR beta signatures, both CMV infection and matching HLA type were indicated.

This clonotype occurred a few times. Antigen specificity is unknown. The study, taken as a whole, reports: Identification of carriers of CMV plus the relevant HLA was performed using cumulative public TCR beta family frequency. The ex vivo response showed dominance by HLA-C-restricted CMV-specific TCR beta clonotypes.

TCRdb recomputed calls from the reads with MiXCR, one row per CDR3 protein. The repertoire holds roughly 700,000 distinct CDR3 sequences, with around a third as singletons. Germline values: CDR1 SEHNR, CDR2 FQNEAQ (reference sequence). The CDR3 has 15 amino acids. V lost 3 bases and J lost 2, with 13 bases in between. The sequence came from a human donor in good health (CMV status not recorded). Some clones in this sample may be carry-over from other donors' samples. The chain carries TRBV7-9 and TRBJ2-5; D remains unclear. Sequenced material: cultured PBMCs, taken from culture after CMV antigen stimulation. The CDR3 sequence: CASSFRPSRQETQYF. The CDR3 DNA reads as TGTGCCAGCAGCTTCCGGCCATCCCGACAAGAGACCCAGTACTTC.